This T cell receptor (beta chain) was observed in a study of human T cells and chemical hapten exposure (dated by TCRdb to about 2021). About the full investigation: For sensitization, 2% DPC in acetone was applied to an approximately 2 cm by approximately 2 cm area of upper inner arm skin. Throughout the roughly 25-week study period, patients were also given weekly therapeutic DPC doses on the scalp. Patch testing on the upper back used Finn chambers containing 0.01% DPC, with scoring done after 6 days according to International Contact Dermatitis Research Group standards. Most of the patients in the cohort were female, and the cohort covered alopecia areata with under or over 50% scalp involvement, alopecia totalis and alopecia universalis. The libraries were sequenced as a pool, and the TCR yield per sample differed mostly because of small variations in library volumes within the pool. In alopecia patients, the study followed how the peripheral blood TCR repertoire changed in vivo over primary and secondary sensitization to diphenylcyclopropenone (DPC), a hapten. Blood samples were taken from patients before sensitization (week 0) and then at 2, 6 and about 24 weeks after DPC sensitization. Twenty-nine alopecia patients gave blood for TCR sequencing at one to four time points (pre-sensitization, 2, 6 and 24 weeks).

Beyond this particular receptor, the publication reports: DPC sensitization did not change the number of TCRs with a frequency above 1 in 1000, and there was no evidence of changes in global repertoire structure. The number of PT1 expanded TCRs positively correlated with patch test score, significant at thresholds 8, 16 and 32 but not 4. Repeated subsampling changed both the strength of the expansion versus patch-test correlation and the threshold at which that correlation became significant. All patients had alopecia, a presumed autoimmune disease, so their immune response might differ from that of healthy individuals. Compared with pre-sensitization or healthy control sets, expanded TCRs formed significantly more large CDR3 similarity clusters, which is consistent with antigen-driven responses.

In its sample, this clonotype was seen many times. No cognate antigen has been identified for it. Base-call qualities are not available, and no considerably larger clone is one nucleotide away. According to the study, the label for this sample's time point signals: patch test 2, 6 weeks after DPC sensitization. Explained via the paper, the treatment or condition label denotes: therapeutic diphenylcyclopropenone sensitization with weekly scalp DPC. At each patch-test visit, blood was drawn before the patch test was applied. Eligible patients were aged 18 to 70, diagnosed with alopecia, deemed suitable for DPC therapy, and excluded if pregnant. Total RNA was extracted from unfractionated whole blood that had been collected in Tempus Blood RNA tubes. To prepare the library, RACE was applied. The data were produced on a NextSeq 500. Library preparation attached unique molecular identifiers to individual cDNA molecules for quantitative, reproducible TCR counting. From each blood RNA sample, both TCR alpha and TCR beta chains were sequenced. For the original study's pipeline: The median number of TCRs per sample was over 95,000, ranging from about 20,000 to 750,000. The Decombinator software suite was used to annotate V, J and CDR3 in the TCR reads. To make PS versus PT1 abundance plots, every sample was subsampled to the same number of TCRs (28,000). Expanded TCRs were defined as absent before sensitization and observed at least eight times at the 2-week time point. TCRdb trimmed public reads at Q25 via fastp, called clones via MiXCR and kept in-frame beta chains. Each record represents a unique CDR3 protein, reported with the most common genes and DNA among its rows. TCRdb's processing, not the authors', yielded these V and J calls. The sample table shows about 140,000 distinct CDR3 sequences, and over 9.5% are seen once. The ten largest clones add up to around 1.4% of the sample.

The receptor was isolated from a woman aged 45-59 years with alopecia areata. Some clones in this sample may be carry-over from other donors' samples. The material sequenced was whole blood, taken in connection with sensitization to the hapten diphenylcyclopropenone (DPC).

The DNA sequence is given as TGTGCCACCAGTGATGCCGGGACAGGGGCCGTCACTGAAGCTTTCTTT. Its translation reads: CATSDAGTGAVTEAFF. This sequence uses TRBV24-1 and TRBJ1-1; 10 bases in the junction line up with TRBD1. The germline V gene supplies CDR1 KGHDR and CDR2 SFDVKD. Ends trimmed: V by 3 bases, J by 4 bases; bases unmatched to a gene: 7. From its cysteine to its phenylalanine, the CDR3 spans 16 amino acids. Left in the record is the CDR3 DNA by itself, 48 bases read in frame from the first base.